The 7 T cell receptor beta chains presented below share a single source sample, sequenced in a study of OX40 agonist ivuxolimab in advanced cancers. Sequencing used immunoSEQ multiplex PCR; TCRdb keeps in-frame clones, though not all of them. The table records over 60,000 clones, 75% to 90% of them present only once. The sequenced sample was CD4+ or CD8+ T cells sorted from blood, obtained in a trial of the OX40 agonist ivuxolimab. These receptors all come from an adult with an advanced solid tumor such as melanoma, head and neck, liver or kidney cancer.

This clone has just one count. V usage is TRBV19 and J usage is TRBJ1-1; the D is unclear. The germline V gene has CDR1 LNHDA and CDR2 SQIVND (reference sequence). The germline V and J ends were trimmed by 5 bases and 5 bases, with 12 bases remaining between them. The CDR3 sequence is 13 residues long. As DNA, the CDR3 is TGTGCCAGTAGTTGGCTCCTGGGTACTGAAGCTTTCTTT. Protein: CASSWLLGTEAFF. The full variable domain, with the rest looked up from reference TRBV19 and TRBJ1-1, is DGGITQSPKYLFRKEGQNVTLSCEQNLNHDAMYWYRQDPGQGLRLIYYSQIVNDFQKGDIAEGYSVSREKKESFPLTVTSAQKNPTAFYLCASSWLLGTEAFFGQGTRLTVV.

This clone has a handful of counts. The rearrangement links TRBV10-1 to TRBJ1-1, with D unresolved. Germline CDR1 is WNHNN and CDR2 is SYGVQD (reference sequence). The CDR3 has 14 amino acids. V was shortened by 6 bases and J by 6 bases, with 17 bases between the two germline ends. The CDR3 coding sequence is TGCGCCAGCAGGGCGACCCCGGCGGCGGCTGAAGCTTTCTTT. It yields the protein CASRATPAAAEAFF.

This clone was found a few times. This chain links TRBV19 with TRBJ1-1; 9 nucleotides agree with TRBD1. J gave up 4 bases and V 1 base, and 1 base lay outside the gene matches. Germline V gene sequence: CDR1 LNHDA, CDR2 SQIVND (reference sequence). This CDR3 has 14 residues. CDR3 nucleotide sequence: TGTGCCAGTAGTATAGGACAGGGGGTCACTGAAGCTTTCTTT. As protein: CASSIGQGVTEAFF.

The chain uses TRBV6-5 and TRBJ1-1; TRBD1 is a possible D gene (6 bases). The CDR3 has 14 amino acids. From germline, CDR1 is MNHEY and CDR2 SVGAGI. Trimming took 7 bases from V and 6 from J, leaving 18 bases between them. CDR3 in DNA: TGTGCCAGCAAGAGGGGGGGAGGTGGAGCTGAAGCTTTCTTT. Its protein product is CASKRGGGGAEAFF.

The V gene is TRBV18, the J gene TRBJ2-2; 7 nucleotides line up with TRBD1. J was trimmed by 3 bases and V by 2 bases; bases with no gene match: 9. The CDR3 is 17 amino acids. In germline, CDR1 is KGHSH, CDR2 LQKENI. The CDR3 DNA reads TGTGCCAGCTCACCAGCCGCCGGGACAGACTACACCGGGGAGCTGTTTTTT. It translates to CASSPAAGTDYTGELFF.

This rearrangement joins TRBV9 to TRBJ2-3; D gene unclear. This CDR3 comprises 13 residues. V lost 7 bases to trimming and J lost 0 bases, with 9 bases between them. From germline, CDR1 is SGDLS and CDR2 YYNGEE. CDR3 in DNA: TGTGCCAGCCAGCGCATAAGCACAGATACGCAGTATTTT. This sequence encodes CASQRISTDTQYF. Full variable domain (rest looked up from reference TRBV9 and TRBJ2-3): DSGVTQTPKHLITATGQRVTLRCSPRSGDLSVYWYQQSLDQGLQFLIQYYNGEERAKGNILERFSAQQFPDLHSELNLSSLELGDSALYFCASQRISTDTQYFGPGTRLTVL.

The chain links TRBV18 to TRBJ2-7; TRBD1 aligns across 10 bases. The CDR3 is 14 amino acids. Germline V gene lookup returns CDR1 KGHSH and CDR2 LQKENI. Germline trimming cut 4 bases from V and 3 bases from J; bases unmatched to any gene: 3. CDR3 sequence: CASSLRDRGYEQYF. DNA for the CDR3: TGTGCCAGCTCACTTCGGGACAGGGGCTACGAGCAGTACTTC.